The 20 T cell receptor beta chains below were found in one sample sequenced in a study of blood T cell repertoires in COVID-19. Profiling relied on immunoSEQ multiplex PCR, and the TCRdb table lists in-frame clones only, not all of them. This sample has 250,000 to 350,000 clones, with just under 90% found just once. The sample was PBMCs or T cells enriched from blood (not recorded which). The receptors stem from a woman aged 45-65 years who had been exposed to COVID-19.

The chain employs TRBV7-9 and TRBJ1-2; a possible D gene is TRBD1 (6 bases). CDR1 SEHNR and CDR2 FQNEAQ come from the germline V gene (reference sequence). Trimming cost V 1 base and J 4 bases, with 16 bases left between them. This CDR3 spans 16 amino acids. DNA for the CDR3: TGTGCCAGCAGCTTAGTATCCGGGGGGCAGATCTATGGCTACACCTTC. It specifies CASSLVSGGQIYGYTF.

This chain joins TRBV4-1 and TRBJ2-3, with a tentative D call TRBD2 (6 bases). V lost 4 bases and J 2 bases, leaving 10 bases between the germline ends. This CDR3 has 14 residues. CDR1 and CDR2 (germline): MGHRA, YSYEKL. CDR3 sequence (DNA): TGCGCCAGCAGCCCTGGGGGGACCACAGATACGCAGTATTTT. Residues: CASSPGGTTDTQYF.

The chain carries TRBV30 and TRBJ2-7; no clear D. Deletions cut 1 base from V and 5 bases from J, with 6 bases between. This CDR3 comprises 11 residues. The germline gives CDR1 GTSNPN, CDR2 SVGIG (reference sequence). DNA for the CDR3: TGTGCCTGGAGTGCTCCCCACGAGCAGTACTTC. Translation gives CAWSAPHEQYF.

A single count supports this clone. The chain recombines TRBV5-1 with TRBJ1-2; D is possibly TRBD1 (6 bases). The V end lost 0 bases, the J end lost 5 bases, and 14 bases lay between the germline ends. Germline-derived CDR1 and CDR2 are SGHRS and YFSETQ. This CDR3 has 15 residues. The CDR3 spells CASSLDAGALYGYTF. DNA for the CDR3: TGCGCCAGCAGCTTGGATGCGGGGGCGCTTTATGGCTACACCTTC.

The chain carries TRBV6-1 and TRBJ1-6; D not certain. This CDR3 has 13 residues. CDR1 and CDR2 (germline): MNHNS, SASEGT. Trimming pared 0 bases from V and 10 bases from J, leaving 7 bases between. The CDR3 bases are TGTGCCAGCAGTGAAGCGAAAGCGTCACCCCTCCACTTT. It specifies CASSEAKASPLHF.

This chain uses TRBV19 with TRBJ2-2; the match to TRBD2 covers 7 bases. The length of the CDR3 is 15 residues. Germline V gene data show CDR1 as LNHDA and CDR2 as SQIVND (reference sequence). The V and J ends lost 3 bases and 6 bases, in that order; junction bases with no gene match: 7. The CDR3 region has the DNA TGTGCCAGTAGTATTGGCGGGGGAGCTCCCGGGGAGCTGTTTTTT. Translating gives CASSIGGGAPGELFF.

The chain recombines TRBV7-9 with TRBJ2-3, with D perhaps TRBD2 (5 bases). The CDR3 contains 16 residues. Trimming left V 1 base short and J 0 bases short, with 11 bases between. Germline V gene data show CDR1 as SEHNR and CDR2 as FQNEAQ (reference sequence). This chain's CDR3 is CASSLGASPSTDTQYF. The DNA for the CDR3 is TGTGCCAGCAGCTTAGGAGCTAGCCCTAGCACAGATACGCAGTATTTT. Together with reference TRBV7-9 and TRBJ2-3, the CDR3 gives the full variable domain: DTGVSQNPRHKITKRGQNVTFRCDPISEHNRLYWYRQTLGQGPEFLTYFQNEAQLEKSRLLSDRFSAERPKGSFSTLEIQRTEQGDSAMYLCASSLGASPSTDTQYFGPGTRLTVL.

The genes are TRBV30 and TRBJ2-7; 8 bases are shared with TRBD1. V lost 0 bases to trimming and J lost 5 bases; unmatched junction nucleotides: 6. Germline CDR1 and CDR2: GTSNPN and SVGIG (reference sequence). The CDR3 extends over 14 amino acids. The CDR3 coding sequence is TGTGCCTGGAGTGTACTACAGGGGGTCCACGAGCAGTACTTC. This gives the protein CAWSVLQGVHEQYF.

V gene TRBV28 combines with J gene TRBJ1-1, with unresolved D. Germline V gene sequence: CDR1 MDHEN, CDR2 SYDVKM. The CDR3 length is 17 residues. Trimming removed 6 bases at V and 1 base at J, with 21 bases between. The CDR3 DNA reads TGTGCCAGCAGGCTGAAAGCCCTACCGGGTCCGAACACTGAAGCTTTCTTT. It encodes CASRLKALPGPNTEAFF.

In the case of this clone: The sample carries other DNA sequences with the same CDR3. This sequence joins TRBV7-2 and TRBJ1-5; D remains ambiguous. V was cut by 3 bases and J by 2 bases, with 5 bases left in between. Germline V gene data show CDR1 as SGHTA and CDR2 as FQGNSA. CDR3 length equals 13 residues. CDR3 nucleotides: TGTGCCAGCAGCTTGAGGGGCAATCAGCCCCAGCATTTT. Its protein product is CASSLRGNQPQHF.

The chain employs TRBV4-1 and TRBJ1-4, with 11 bases lining up with TRBD1. The CDR3 is 15 residues long. Germline-derived CDR1 and CDR2 are MGHRA and YSYEKL. V was clipped by 1 base and J by 5 bases; unmatched bases: 0. The CDR3 nucleotides are TGCGCCAGCAGCCAAGGGACAGGGGGCAATGAAAAACTGTTTTTT. Protein product: CASSQGTGGNEKLFF.

The J gene is TRBJ1-2, the V gene TRBV2; TRBD1 aligns across 8 bases. The CDR3 covers 14 residues. Trimming removed 6 bases from V and 2 bases from J; junction bases left unmatched: 5. Germline assignment: CDR1 SNHLY and CDR2 FYNNEI. Here the CDR3 reads CASRIRQGNYGYTF. CDR3 in DNA: TGTGCCAGCAGGATAAGACAGGGGAACTATGGCTACACCTTC. Combining the CDR3 with reference TRBV2 and TRBJ1-2 gives the whole variable domain EPEVTQTPSHQVTQMGQEVILRCVPISNHLYFYWYRQILGQKVEFLVSFYNNEISEKSEIFDDQFSVERPDGSNFTLKIRSTKLEDSAMYFCASRIRQGNYGYTFGSGTRLTVV.

CDR3 in amino acids: CASRPSWTSGGADTQYF. CDR3 coding DNA: TGTGCCAGCAGACCCTCGTGGACTAGCGGGGGTGCAGATACGCAGTATTTT. This chain connects TRBV7-9 to TRBJ2-3; 13 bases line up with TRBD2. CDR1 and CDR2 (germline): SEHNR, FQNEAQ (reference sequence). This CDR3 spans 17 amino acids. With V trimmed by 6 bases and J by 4 bases, 10 bases remained unmatched.

This clone was observed once. The CDR3 loop is CASSLSGGGSYEQYF. In DNA form, the CDR3 reads TGTGCCAGCAGCCTTAGCGGGGGGGGATCCTACGAGCAGTACTTC. The chain couples TRBV7-2 to TRBJ2-7; TRBD2 aligns across 11 bases. The CDR3 contains 15 residues. In germline, CDR1 is SGHTA, CDR2 FQGNSA. V lost 5 bases and J lost 1; bases outside the gene matches: 4.

V usage is TRBV30 and J usage is TRBJ2-3, with no clear D. The CDR3 runs to 11 residues. Germline CDR1 reads GTSNPN; CDR2 reads SVGIG (reference sequence). Trimming cost V 0 bases and J 5 bases, with 3 bases left between them. The DNA for the CDR3 is TGTGCCTGGAGTGTCAGAGATACGCAGTATTTT. Residues: CAWSVRDTQYF.

This clone was recorded only once. Other DNA sequences within the sample encode an identical CDR3. The chain uses TRBV5-1 and TRBJ1-1; a possible D gene is TRBD1 (6 bases). Germline values: CDR1 SGHRS, CDR2 YFSETQ. The CDR3 is 14 amino acids. The V and J ends lost 5 bases and 0 bases respectively, with 11 bases between them. CDR3: CASRLGQMNTEAFF. DNA for the CDR3: TGCGCCAGCAGACTCGGACAGATGAACACTGAAGCTTTCTTT.

V usage is TRBV30 and J usage is TRBJ1-2; no firm D call. CDR1 and CDR2 (germline): GTSNPN, SVGIG (reference sequence). Trimming left V 5 bases short and J 5 bases short, with 15 bases between. This CDR3 comprises 13 residues. CDR3 loop: CAWSWRGFYGYTF. The CDR3 region has the DNA TGTGCCTGGTCGTGGCGCGGGTTTTATGGCTACACCTTC.

The chain couples TRBV7-9 to TRBJ1-4; no definite D call. V was trimmed by 7 bases and J by 0 bases, leaving 9 bases between them. Germline CDR1 and CDR2: SEHNR and FQNEAQ (reference sequence). There are 14 residues in the CDR3. The CDR3 DNA reads as TGTGCCAGCAACATCATTGCAACTAATGAAAAACTGTTTTTT. As protein: CASNIIATNEKLFF.

This chain uses TRBV3-1 (or the pseudogene TRBV3-2) with TRBJ1-2, with a possible D match to TRBD1 (6 bases). V was clipped by 0 bases and J by 7 bases, with 15 bases between them. Germline-derived CDR1 and CDR2 are LGHDT and YNNKEL (reference sequence). This CDR3 contains 15 residues. This CDR3 reads CASSQEAQGLTGYTF. The CDR3 region has the DNA TGTGCCAGCAGCCAAGAGGCCCAGGGGTTGACTGGCTACACCTTC.

This chain links TRBV28 with TRBJ2-1, with no clear D. Trimming stripped 7 bases from V and 5 bases from J, with 6 bases between. CDR3 length equals 11 residues. CDR1 and CDR2 from the germline V gene are MDHEN and SYDVKM. The CDR3 region is CASKQDNEQFF. In nucleotides, the CDR3 is TGTGCCAGCAAGCAGGACAATGAGCAGTTCTTC.